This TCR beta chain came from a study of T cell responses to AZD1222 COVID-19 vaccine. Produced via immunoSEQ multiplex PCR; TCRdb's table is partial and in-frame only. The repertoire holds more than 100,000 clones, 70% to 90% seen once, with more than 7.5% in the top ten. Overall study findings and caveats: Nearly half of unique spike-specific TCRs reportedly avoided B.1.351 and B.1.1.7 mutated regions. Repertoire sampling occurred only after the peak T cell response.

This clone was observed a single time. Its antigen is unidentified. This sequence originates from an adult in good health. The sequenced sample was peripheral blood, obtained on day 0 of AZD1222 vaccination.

CDR3 amino acids: CASSPLGNFNQPQHF. CDR3 coding DNA: TGTGCCAGCAGCCCTCTCGGGAATTTCAATCAGCCCCAGCATTTT. The chain joins TRBV28 to TRBJ1-5, with D uncertain. The CDR3 is 15 amino acids. The V end was cut by 6 bases, the J end by 3 bases, with 15 bases between. CDR1 is MDHEN and CDR2 is SYDVKM in the germline V gene.